This T cell receptor (beta chain) emerged from a study of T cells after yellow fever vaccination. This clonotype was counted many times. As yet, its antigen is unknown. Study-wide results and limits: There was a possibility that FACS-sorted repertoires contained abundant clonotypes contaminating from the bulk population. A minor fraction of clonotypes spanned both CD4 and CD8 compartments. The secondary response was weaker but peaked faster, day 5 versus 15.

Trimming shortened V by 6 bases and J by 1 base, and 18 bases separated the two germline ends. The CDR3 loop spans 16 amino acids. Per germline, CDR1 SGDLS and CDR2 YYNGEE. The TCR cDNA carried a universal primer site and UMIs from 5'RACE template switching. Each CDR3 protein is one row after TCRdb ran MiXCR on the 5' RACE reads. The sample yields 250,000 to 400,000 distinct CDR3 sequences, about 4.5% seen once. The source of this sequence is a young man who received the YFV17D yellow fever vaccine. The specimen comprised PBMCs, sampled 15 days after the yellow fever booster vaccination. The chain is built from TRBV9 and TRBJ2-3; D remains ambiguous. The CDR3 sequence is CASTPLYPPGTDTQYF. In DNA form, the CDR3 reads TGTGCCAGCACCCCACTCTATCCCCCAGGCACAGATACGCAGTATTTT.